This entry describes one T cell receptor beta chain. Its antigen is unknown. These data belong to a study of Ad26.COV2.S vaccination and SARS-CoV-2 variants. Study summary: Once or twice, 56 days apart, Ad26.COV2.S was delivered intramuscularly. Regarding the study as a whole: Using TCR breadth and depth analyses may have led to underestimated total T cell responses. Similar non-spike TCR breadth was seen in vaccine and placebo recipients.

The treatment is: about 20 received Ad26.COV2.S at low or high dose, single or two shots; about 5 received placebo; per-sample allocation not given. After the first vaccine or placebo injection, samples were drawn on day 63. An adult of 18-55 years in Boston served as donor. V lost 4 bases, J lost 9 bases, and 23 bases lay in between. The V gene's germline CDR1 is SGDLS and CDR2 YYNGEE. The CDR3 loop spans 16 amino acids. Generated by immunoSEQ multiplex PCR, the TCRdb table keeps only in-frame clones and is missing some. The sample records about 390,000 clones, approximately 91% being singletons. The chain couples TRBV9 to TRBJ2-1; TRBD1 or TRBD2 may be the D gene (6 bases each). The TCR comes from a person between 18 and 60 years old who received the Ad26.COV2.S COVID-19 vaccine or a placebo. The sample consisted of peripheral blood, taken in a trial of Ad26.COV2.S vaccine versus placebo. CDR3 amino acids: CASSPQGLWVLAEQFF. DNA for the CDR3: TGTGCCAGCAGCCCACAGGGACTTTGGGTATTAGCTGAGCAGTTCTTC.